What follows is one T cell receptor (beta chain) and its context. This sample is drawn from a study of blood T cell repertoires in COVID-19. The wider study: Donors in the United States, Italy and Spain gave samples during acute or convalescent COVID-19.

Original data processing: Scientists estimated how many nucleated cells there were by amplifying reference gene primers. Profiled with immunoSEQ multiplex PCR; TCRdb holds only in-frame clones, not every one. V, J and clone size were drawn from that table, and D and trimming were deduced from the DNA. Seen here are about 200,000 clones, 75% to 90% observed once, and the top ten hold 6.5%. The sequence derives from a man aged 60 to 75 who had recovered from COVID-19. Sequencing was performed on peripheral blood.

CDR3 nucleotide sequence: TGTGCCAGCAGCTTGGTTACTACCCCCGGGGAGCTGTTTTTT. Its translation is CASSLVTTPGELFF. This rearrangement joins TRBV5-4 to TRBJ2-2; D uncertain. CDR1 SGHNT and CDR2 YYREEE come from the germline V gene (reference sequence). The CDR3 has 14 residues. V lost 0 bases, J lost 6 bases, and 9 bases lay in between. The full variable domain, rest sourced from reference TRBV5-4 and TRBJ2-2, is ETGVTQSPTHLIKTRGQQVTLRCSSQSGHNTVSWYQQALGQGPQFIFQYYREEENGRGNFPPRFSGLQFPNYSSELNVNALELDDSALYLCASSLVTTPGELFFGEGSRLTVL.